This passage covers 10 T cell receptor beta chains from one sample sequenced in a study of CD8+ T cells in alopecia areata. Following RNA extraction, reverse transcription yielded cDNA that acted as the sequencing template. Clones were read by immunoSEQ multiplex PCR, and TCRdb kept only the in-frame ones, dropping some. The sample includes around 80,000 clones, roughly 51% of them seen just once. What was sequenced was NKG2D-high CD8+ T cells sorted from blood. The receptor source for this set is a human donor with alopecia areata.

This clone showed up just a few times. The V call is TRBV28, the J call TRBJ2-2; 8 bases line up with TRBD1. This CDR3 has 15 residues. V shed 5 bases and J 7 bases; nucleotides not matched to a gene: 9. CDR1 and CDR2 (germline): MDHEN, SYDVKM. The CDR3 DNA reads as TGTGCCAGCAGTCCGGACAGGGAAGTAGACGGGGAGCTGTTTTTT. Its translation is CASSPDREVDGELFF.

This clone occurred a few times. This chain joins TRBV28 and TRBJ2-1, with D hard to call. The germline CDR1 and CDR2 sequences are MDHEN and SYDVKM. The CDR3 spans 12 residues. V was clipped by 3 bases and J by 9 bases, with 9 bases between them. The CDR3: CASSLDRVEQFF. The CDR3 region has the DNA TGTGCCAGCAGTTTGGACCGTGTTGAGCAGTTCTTC. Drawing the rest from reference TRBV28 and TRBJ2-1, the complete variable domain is DVKVTQSSRYLVKRTGEKVFLECVQDMDHENMFWYRQDPGLGLRLIYFSYDVKMKEKGDIPEGYSVSREKKERFSLILESASTNQTSMYLCASSLDRVEQFFGPGTRLTVL.

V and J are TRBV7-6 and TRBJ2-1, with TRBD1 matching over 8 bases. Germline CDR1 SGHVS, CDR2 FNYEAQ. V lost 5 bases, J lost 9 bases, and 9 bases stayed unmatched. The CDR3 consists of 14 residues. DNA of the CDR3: TGTGCCAGCAGCCCAGGACAGGGAGGTACTGAGCAGTTCTTC. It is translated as CASSPGQGGTEQFF. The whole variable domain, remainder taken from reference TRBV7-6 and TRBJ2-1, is GAGVSQSPRYKVTKRGQDVALRCDPISGHVSLYWYRQALGQGPEFLTYFNYEAQQDKSGLPNDRFSAERPEGSISTLTIQRTEQRDSAMYRCASSPGQGGTEQFFGPGTRLTVL.

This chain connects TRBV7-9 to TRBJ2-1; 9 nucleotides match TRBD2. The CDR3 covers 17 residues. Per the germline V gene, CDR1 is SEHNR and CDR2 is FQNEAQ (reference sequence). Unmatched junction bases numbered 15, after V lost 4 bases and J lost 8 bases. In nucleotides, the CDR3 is TGTGCCAGCAGCTCATCCCTCGCTAGCGGGATCAGGGATGAGCAGTTCTTC. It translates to CASSSSLASGIRDEQFF.

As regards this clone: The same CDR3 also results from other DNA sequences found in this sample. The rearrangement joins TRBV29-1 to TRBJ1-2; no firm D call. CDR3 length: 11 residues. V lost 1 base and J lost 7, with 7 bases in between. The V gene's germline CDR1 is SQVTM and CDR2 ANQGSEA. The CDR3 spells CSVEGLGGYTF. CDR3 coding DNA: TGCAGCGTTGAAGGACTCGGTGGCTACACCTTC.

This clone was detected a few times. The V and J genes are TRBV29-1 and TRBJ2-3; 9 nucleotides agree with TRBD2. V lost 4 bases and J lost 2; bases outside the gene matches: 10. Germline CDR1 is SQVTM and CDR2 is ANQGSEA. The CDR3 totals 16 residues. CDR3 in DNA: TGCAGCGTTGGGGGTTCGCTAGCGGGGACCACAGATACGCAGTATTTT. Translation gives CSVGGSLAGTTDTQYF.

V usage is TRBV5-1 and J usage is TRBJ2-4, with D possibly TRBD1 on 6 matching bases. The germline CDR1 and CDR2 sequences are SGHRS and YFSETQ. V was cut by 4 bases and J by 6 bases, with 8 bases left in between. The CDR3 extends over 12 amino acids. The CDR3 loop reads CASSPDRNIQYF. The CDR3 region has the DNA TGCGCCAGCAGCCCGGACAGAAACATTCAGTACTTC.

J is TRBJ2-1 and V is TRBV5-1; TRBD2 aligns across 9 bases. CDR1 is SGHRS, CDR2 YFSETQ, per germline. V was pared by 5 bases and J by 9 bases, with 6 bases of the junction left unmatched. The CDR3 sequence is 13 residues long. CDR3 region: CASRLAGLSEQFF. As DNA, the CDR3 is TGCGCCAGCAGACTAGCGGGCCTTAGTGAGCAGTTCTTC.

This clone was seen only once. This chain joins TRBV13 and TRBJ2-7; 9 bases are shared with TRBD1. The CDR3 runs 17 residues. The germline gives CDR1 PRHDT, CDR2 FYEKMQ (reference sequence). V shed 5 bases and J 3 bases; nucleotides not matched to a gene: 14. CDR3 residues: CASSPYGQGKLNYEQYF. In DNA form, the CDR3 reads TGTGCCAGCAGCCCGTACGGACAGGGGAAACTTAACTACGAGCAGTACTTC. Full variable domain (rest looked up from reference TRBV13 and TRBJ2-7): AAGVIQSPRHLIKEKRETATLKCYPIPRHDTVYWYQQGPGQDPQFLISFYEKMQSDKGSIPDRFSAQQFSDYHSELNMSSLELGDSALYFCASSPYGQGKLNYEQYFGPGTRLTVT.

CDR3 region: CASSPSREPYEQYF. The CDR3 DNA is TGTGCCAGCAGTCCGAGCCGGGAGCCCTACGAGCAGTACTTC. V usage is TRBV27 and J usage is TRBJ2-7; tentative D call: TRBD2 (6 bases). Germline CDR1 reads MNHEY; CDR2 reads SMNVEV (reference sequence). This CDR3 has 14 residues. V lost 5 bases to trimming and J lost 2 bases, with 13 bases between them.